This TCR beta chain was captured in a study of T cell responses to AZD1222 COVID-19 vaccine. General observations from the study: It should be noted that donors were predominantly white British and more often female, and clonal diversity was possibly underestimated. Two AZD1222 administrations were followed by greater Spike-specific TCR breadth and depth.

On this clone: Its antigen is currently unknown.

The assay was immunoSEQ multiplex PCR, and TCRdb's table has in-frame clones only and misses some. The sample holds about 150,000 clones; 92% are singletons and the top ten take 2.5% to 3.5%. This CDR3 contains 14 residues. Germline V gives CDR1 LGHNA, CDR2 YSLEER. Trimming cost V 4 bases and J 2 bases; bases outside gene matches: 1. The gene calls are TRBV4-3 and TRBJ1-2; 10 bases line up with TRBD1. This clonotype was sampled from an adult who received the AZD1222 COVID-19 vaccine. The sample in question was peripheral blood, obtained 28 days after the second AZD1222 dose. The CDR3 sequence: CASSPDRGNYGYTF. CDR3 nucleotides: TGCGCCAGCAGCCCGGACAGGGGGAACTATGGCTACACCTTC.